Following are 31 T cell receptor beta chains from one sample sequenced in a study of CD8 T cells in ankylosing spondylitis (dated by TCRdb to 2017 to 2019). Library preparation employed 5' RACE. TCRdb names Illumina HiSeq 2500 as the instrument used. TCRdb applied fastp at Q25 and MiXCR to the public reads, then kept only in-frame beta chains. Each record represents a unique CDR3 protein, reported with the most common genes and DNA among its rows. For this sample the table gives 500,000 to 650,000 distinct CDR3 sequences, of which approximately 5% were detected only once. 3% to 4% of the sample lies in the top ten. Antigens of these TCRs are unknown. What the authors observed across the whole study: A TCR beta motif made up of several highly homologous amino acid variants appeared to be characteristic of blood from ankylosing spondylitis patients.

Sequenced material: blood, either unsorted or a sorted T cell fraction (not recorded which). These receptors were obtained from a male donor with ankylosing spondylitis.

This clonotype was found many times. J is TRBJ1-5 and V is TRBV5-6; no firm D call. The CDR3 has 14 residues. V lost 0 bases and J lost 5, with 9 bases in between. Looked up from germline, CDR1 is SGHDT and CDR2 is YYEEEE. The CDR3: CASSLGRRDQPQHF. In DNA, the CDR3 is TGTGCCAGCAGCTTGGGCAGGCGCGATCAGCCCCAGCATTTT.

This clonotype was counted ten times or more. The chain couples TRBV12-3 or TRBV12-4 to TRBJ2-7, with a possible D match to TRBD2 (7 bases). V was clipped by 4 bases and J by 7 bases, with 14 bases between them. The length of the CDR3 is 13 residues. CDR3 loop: CASSWAGAREQYF. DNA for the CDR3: TGTGCCAGCAGTTGGGCGGGGGCGAGGGAGCAGTACTTC.

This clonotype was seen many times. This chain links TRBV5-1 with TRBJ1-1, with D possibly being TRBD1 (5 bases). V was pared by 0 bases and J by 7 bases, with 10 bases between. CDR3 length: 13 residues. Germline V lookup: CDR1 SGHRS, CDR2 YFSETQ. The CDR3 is CASSLGAGREAFF. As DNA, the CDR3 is TGCGCCAGCAGCTTGGGGGCAGGGCGTGAAGCTTTCTTT.

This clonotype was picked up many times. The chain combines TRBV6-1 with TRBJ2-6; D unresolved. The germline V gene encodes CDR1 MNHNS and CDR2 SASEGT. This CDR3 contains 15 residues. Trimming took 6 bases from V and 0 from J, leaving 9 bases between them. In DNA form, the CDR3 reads TGTGCCAGCAGGAGACGGCCCTCTGGGGCCAACGTCCTGACTTTC. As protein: CASRRRPSGANVLTF.

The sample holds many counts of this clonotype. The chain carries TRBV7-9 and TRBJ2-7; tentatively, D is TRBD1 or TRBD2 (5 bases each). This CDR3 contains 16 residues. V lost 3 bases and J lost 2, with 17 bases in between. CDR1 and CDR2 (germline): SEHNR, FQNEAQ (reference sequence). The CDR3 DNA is TGTGCCAGCAGCTTGGCCGGGACCGCTACTCCCTACGAGCAGTACTTC. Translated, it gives CASSLAGTATPYEQYF.

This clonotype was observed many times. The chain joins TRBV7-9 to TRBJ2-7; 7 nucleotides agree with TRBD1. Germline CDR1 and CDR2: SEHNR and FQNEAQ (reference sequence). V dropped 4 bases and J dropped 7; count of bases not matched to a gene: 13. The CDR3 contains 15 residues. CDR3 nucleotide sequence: TGTGCCAGCAGCTCCAAACGGGACAGACTGAGGGAGCAGTACTTC. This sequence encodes CASSSKRDRLREQYF.

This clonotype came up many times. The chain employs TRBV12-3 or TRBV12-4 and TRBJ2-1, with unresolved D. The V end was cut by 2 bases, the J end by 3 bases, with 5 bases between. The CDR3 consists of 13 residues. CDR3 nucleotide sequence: TGTGCCAGCAGTTTACACGGCTACAATGAGCAGTTCTTC. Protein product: CASSLHGYNEQFF.

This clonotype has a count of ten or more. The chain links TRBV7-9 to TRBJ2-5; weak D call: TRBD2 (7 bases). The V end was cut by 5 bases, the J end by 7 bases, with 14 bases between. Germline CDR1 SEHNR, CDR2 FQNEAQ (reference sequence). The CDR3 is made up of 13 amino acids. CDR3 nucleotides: TGTGCCAGCAGCCCCCAGGGGAGGGGGACCCAGTACTTC. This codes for CASSPQGRGTQYF.

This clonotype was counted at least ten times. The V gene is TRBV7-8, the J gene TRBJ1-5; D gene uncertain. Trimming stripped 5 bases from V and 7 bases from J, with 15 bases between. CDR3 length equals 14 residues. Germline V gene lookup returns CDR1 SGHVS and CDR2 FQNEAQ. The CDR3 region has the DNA TGTGCCAGCAGCCCAACACGAGCGGCACAGCCCCAGCATTTT. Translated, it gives CASSPTRAAQPQHF.

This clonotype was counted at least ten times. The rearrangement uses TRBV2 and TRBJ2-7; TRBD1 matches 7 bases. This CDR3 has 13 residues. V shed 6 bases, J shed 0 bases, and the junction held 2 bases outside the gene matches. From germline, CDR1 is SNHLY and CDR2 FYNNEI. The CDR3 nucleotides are TGTGCCAGCAGGGACAGGAGCTCCTACGAGCAGTACTTC. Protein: CASRDRSSYEQYF.

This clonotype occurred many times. CDR3 in amino acids: CASSQVEGPGELFF. In nucleotides, the CDR3 is TGCGCCAGCAGCCAGGTCGAAGGGCCCGGGGAGCTGTTTTTT. The chain recombines TRBV4-1 with TRBJ2-2, with unresolved D. Trimming took off 3 bases at V and 6 bases at J, with 11 bases between the two ends. The germline V gene encodes CDR1 MGHRA and CDR2 YSYEKL. The CDR3 totals 14 residues.

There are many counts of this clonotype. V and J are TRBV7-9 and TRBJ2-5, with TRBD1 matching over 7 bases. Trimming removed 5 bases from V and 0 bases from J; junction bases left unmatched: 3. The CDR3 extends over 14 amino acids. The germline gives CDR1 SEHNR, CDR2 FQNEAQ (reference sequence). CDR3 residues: CASSVGQHQETQYF. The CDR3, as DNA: TGTGCCAGCAGCGTGGGACAGCACCAAGAGACCCAGTACTTC.

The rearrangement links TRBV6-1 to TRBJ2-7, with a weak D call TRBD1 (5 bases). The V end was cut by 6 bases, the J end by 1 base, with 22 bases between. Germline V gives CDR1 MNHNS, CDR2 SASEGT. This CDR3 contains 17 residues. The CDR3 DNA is TGTGCCAGCAGCGACGGTACCAACCCAGGGATTTCCTACGAGCAGTACTTC. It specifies CASSDGTNPGISYEQYF.

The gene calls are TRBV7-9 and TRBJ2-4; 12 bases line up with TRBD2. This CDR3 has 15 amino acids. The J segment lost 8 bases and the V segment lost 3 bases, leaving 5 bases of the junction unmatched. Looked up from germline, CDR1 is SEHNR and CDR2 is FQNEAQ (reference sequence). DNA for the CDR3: TGTGCCAGCAGCTTTCTAGCGGGGGGGCTTGACATTCAGTACTTC. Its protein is CASSFLAGGLDIQYF.

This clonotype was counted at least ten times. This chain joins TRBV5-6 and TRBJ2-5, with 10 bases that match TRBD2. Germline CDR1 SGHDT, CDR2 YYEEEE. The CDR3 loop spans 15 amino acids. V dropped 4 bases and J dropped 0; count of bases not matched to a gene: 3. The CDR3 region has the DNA TGTGCCAGCAGCCCGACTAGCGGGTACCAAGAGACCCAGTACTTC. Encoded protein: CASSPTSGYQETQYF.

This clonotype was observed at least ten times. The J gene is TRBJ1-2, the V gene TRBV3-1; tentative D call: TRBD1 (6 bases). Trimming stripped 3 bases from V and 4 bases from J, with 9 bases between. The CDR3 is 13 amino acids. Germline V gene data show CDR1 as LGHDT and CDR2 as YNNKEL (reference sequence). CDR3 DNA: TGTGCCAGCAGCCAGACAGGTGCCTATGGCTACACCTTC. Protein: CASSQTGAYGYTF.

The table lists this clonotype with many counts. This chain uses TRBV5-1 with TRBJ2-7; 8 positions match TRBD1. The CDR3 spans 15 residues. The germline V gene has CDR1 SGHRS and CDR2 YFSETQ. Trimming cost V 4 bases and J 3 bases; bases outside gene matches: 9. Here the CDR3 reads CASSRTGSSSYEQYF. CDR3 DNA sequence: TGCGCCAGCAGCCGGACAGGGAGTAGCAGCTACGAGCAGTACTTC.

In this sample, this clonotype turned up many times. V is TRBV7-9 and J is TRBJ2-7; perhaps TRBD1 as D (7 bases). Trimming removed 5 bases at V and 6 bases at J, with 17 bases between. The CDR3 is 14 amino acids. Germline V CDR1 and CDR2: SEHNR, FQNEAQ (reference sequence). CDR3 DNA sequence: TGTGCCAGCAGCCCAGGGGGGCAGTATGGCGAGCAGTACTTC. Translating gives CASSPGGQYGEQYF.

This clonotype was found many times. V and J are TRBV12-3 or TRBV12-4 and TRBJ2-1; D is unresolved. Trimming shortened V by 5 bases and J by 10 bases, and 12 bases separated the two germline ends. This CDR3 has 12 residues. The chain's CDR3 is CASSLTFSEQFF. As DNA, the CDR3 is TGTGCCAGCAGTCTGACGTTTAGCGAGCAGTTCTTC.

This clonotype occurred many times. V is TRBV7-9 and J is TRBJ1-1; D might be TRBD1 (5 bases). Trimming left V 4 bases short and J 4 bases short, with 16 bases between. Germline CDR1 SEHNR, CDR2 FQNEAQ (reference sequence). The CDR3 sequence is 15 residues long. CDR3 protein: CASSWYGARGTEAFF. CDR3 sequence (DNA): TGTGCCAGCAGCTGGTACGGGGCGCGGGGCACTGAAGCTTTCTTT. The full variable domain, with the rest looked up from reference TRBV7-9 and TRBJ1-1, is DTGVSQNPRHKITKRGQNVTFRCDPISEHNRLYWYRQTLGQGPEFLTYFQNEAQLEKSRLLSDRFSAERPKGSFSTLEIQRTEQGDSAMYLCASSWYGARGTEAFFGQGTRLTVV.

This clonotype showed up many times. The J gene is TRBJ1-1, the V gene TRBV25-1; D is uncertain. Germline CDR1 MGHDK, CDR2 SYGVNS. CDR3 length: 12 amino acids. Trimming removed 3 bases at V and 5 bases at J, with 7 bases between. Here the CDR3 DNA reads TGTGCCAGCAGTGACCCCTGGACTGAAGCTTTCTTT. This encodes CASSDPWTEAFF.

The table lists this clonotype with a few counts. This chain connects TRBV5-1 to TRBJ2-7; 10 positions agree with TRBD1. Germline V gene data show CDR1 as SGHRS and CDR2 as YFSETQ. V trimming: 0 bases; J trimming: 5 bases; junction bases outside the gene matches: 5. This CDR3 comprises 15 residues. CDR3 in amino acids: CASSLAGQGKNEQYF. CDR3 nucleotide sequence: TGCGCCAGCAGCTTGGCGGGACAGGGGAAGAACGAGCAGTACTTC.

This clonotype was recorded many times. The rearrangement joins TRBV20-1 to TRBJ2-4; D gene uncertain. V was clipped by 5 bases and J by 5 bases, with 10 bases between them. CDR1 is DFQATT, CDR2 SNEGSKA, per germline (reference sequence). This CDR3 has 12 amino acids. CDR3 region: CSAYPLENIQYF. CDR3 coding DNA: TGCAGTGCTTATCCCCTGGAAAACATTCAGTACTTC.

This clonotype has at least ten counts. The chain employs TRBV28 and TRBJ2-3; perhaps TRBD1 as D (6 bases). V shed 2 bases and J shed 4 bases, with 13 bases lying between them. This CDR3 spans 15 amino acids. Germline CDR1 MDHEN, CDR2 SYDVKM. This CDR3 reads CASSLQQGSADTQYF. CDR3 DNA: TGTGCCAGCAGTTTACAGCAGGGGAGTGCAGATACGCAGTATTTT.

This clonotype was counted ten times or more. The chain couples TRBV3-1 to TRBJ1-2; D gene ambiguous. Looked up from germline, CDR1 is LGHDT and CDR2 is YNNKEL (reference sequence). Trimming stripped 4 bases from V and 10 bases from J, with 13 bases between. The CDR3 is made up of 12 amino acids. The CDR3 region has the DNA TGTGCCAGCAGCCTCCGTACAGACCACTACACCTTC. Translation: CASSLRTDHYTF. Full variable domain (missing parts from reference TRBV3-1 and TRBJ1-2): DTAVSQTPKYLVTQMGNDKSIKCEQNLGHDTMYWYKQDSKKFLKIMFSYNNKELIINETVPNRFSPKSPDKAHLNLHINSLELGDSAVYFCASSLRTDHYTFGSGTRLTVV.

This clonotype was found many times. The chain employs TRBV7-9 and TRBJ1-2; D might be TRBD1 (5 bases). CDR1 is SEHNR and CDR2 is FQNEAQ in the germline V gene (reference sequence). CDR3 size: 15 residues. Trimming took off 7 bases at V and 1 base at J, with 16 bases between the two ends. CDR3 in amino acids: CASTVPLGDNYGYTF. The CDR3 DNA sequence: TGTGCCAGCACCGTTCCCCTGGGGGATAACTATGGCTACACCTTC.

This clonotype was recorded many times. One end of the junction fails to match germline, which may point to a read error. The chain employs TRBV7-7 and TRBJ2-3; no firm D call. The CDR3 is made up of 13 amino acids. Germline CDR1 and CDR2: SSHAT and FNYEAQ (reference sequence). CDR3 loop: CASSLTITDTQYF. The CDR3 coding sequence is TGTGCTAGCAGCTTAACAATCACAGATACGCAGTATTTT.

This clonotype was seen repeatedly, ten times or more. In DNA form, the CDR3 reads TGTGCCAGCAGCGAGGGAGAGTACAGGCGGAACACCGGGGAGCTGTTTTTT. Its protein product is CASSEGEYRRNTGELFF. This chain uses TRBV4-2 with TRBJ2-2, with D perhaps given as TRBD1 or TRBD2 (5 bases each). This CDR3 contains 17 residues. Per the germline V gene, CDR1 is LGHNA and CDR2 is YNFKEQ. V was cut by 5 bases and J by 1 base, with 17 bases left in between.

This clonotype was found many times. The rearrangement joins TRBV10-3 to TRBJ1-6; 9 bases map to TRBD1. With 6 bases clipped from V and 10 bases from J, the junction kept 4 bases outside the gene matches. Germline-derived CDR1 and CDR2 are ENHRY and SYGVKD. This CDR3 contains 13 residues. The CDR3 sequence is CAISSTGGSPLHF. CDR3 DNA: TGTGCCATCAGCTCGACAGGGGGGTCACCCCTCCACTTT.

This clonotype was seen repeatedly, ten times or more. DNA for the CDR3: TGCAGCGTTGAAGCCCCCGGCAATGAGCAGTTCTTC. Its translation is CSVEAPGNEQFF. The rearrangement joins TRBV29-1 to TRBJ2-1; the D is unclear. The CDR3 covers 12 residues. Germline assignment: CDR1 SQVTM and CDR2 ANQGSEA. Between the trimmed V and J ends, which lost 1 base and 6 bases, there was a span of 7 bases.

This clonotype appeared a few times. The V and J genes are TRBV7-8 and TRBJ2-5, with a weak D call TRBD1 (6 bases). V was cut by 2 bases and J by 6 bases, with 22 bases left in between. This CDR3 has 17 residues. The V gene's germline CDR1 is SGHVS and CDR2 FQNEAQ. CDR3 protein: CASSLTAQGTHPQTQYF. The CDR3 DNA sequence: TGTGCCAGCAGCTTAACCGCCCAGGGGACCCACCCGCAGACCCAGTACTTC.